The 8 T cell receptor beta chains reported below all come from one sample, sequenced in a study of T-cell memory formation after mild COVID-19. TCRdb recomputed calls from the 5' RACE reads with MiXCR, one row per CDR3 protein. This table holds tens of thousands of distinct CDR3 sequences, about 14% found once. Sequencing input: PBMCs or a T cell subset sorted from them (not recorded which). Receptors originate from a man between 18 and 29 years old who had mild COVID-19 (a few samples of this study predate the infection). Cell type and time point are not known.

The CDR3 reads CASSPEGPQETQYF. The CDR3 DNA follows: TGTGCCAGCAGCCCCGAGGGCCCCCAAGAGACCCAGTACTTC. J is TRBJ2-5 and V is TRBV11-2; a possible D gene is TRBD2 (5 bases). In germline, CDR1 is SGHAT, CDR2 FQNNGV. The length of the CDR3 is 14 residues. V shed 5 bases and J shed 1 base, with 11 bases lying between them.

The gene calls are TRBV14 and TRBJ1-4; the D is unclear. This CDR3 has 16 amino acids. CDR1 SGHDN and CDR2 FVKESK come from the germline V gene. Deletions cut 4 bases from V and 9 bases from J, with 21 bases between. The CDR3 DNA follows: TGTGCCAGCAGCCTTATGGATGGGCCCCAGAGAAAAAAACTGTTTTTT. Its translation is CASSLMDGPQRKKLFF. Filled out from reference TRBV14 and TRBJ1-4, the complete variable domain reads EAGVTQFPSHSVIEKGQTVTLRCDPISGHDNLYWYRRVMGKEIKFLLHFVKESKQDESGMPNNRFLAERTGGTYSTLKVQPAELEDSGVYFCASSLMDGPQRKKLFFGSGTQLSVL.

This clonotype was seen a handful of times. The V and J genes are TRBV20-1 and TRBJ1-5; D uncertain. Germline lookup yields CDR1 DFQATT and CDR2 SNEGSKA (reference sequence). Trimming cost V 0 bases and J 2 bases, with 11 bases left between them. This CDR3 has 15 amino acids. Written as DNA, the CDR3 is TGCAGTGCTAGAGAGCCGGGGAGGGGCAATCAGCCCCAGCATTTT. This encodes CSAREPGRGNQPQHF.

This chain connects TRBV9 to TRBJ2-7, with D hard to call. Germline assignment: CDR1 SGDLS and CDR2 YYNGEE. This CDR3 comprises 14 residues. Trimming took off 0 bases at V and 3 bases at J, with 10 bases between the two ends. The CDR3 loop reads CASSVGSAFYEQYF. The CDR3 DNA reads TGTGCCAGCAGCGTAGGGTCAGCCTTCTACGAGCAGTACTTC.

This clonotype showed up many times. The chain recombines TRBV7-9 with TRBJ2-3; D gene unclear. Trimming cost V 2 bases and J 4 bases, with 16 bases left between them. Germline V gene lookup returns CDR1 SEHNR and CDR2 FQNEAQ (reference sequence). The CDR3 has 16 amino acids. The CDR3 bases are TGTGCCAGCAGCTTAATAGGTCGCGGTGCGGCAGATACGCAGTATTTT. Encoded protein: CASSLIGRGAADTQYF. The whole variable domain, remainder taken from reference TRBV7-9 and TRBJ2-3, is DTGVSQNPRHKITKRGQNVTFRCDPISEHNRLYWYRQTLGQGPEFLTYFQNEAQLEKSRLLSDRFSAERPKGSFSTLEIQRTEQGDSAMYLCASSLIGRGAADTQYFGPGTRLTVL.

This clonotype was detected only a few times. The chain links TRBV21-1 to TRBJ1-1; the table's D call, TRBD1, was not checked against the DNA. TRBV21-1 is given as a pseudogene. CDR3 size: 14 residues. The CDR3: CASSKGGHWTEAFF. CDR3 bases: TGTGCCAGCAGCAAAGGGGGGCATTGGACTGAAGCTTTCTTT.

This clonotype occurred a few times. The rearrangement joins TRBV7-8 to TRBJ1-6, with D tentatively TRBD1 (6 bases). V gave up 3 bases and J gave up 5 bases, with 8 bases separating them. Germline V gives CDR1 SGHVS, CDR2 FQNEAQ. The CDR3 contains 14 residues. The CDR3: CASSFYRDNSPLHF. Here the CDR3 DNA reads TGTGCCAGCAGCTTCTACAGGGATAATTCACCCCTCCACTTT.

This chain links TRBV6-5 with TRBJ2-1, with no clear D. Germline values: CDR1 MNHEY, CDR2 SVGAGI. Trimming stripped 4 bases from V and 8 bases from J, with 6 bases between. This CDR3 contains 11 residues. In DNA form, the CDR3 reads TGTGCCAGCAGTTCCGCTTATGAGCAGTTCTTC. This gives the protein CASSSAYEQFF.